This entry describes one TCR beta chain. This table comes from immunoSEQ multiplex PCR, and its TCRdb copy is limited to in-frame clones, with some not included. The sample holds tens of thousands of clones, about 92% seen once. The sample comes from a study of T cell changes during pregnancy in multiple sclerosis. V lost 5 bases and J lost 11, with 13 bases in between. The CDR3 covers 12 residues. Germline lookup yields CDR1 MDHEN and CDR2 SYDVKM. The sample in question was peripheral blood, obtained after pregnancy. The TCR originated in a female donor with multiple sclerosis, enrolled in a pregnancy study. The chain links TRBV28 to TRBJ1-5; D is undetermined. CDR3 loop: CASSTLAGSQHF. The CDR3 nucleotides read TGTGCCAGCAGTACATTAGCGGGGTCCCAGCATTTT.